These T cell receptor beta chains were read from a single sample in a study of OX40 agonist ivuxolimab in advanced cancers. Sequenced by immunoSEQ multiplex PCR; TCRdb stores in-frame clones only, minus some. The sample contains 9,500 to 15,000 clones, approximately 80% of which appear only once. The sequenced sample was CD4+ or CD8+ T cells sorted from blood, obtained in a trial of the OX40 agonist ivuxolimab. The receptors derive from an adult with an advanced solid tumor such as melanoma, head and neck, liver or kidney cancer. Both conserved end residues are part of each CDR3. Each record gives: V gene, clone size, D gene, J gene, CDR3 DNA, CDR3 protein. D genes are given only for firm matches. Clone size is shown for a subset of rows, as once, few, many or a class of expanded clone.

TRBV19	once	NA	TRBJ1-6	TGTGCCAGTAGTACAGATCTGGATTCACCCCTCCACTTT	CASSTDLDSPLHF
TRBV5-1	NA	TRBD1	TRBJ1-5	TGCGCCAGCAGCTGGGGGGGACAGGGAGGTCAGCCCCAGCATTTT	CASSWGGQGGQPQHF
TRBV4-2	NA	NA	TRBJ2-6	TGTGCCAGCAGCCAACCGGAACAGAGTTCTCCCGTCCTGACTTTC	CASSQPEQSSPVLTF
TRBV4-1	NA	NA	TRBJ2-1	TGCGCCAGCAGCCCTTCCGCGGGGAATGAGCAGTTCTTC	CASSPSAGNEQFF
TRBV29-1	NA	NA	TRBJ1-2	TGCAGCGTTGTTCACGGGGACGGCTACACCTTC	CSVVHGDGYTF
TRBV12-5	NA	NA	TRBJ2-2	TGTGCTAGTGGTTTGTGGGGGCCCGGACAGAAAAACACCGGGGAGCTGTTTTTT	CASGLWGPGQKNTGELFF
TRBV27	NA	NA	TRBJ2-7	TGTGCCAGCAGTTCTTGGAGTCCATTATGGAGCTCCTACGAGCAGTACTTC	CASSSWSPLWSSYEQYF
TRBV27	once	TRBD1	TRBJ1-2	TGTGCCAGCAGTTCCCCGCTGACAGGGGAGGGCTACACCTTC	CASSSPLTGEGYTF
TRBV4-1	NA	NA	TRBJ1-1	TGCGCCAGCAGCCGTAATTCCGGTACTGAAGCTTTCTTT	CASSRNSGTEAFF
TRBV5-1	NA	TRBD2	TRBJ2-7	TGCGCCAGCAGCTTGGGGACTAGCGGGAGGTCAGGCGAGCAGTACTTC	CASSLGTSGRSGEQYF
TRBV28	NA	TRBD1	TRBJ2-7	TGTGCCAGCAGTTACCCCCCAGACAGGGGCCACGAGCAGTACTTC	CASSYPPDRGHEQYF
TRBV19	NA	NA	TRBJ2-7	TGTGCCAGTAGTATAGTCCAGGGCGACGAGCAGTACTTC	CASSIVQGDEQYF
TRBV2	NA	TRBD1	TRBJ1-1	TGTGCCAGCAGTGACGAACAGGGGGCAAAAGCTTTCTTT	CASSDEQGAKAFF
TRBV19	NA	TRBD2	TRBJ2-3	TGTGCCAGTAGTATAATAGCGGGAGGAACAGATACGCAGTATTTT	CASSIIAGGTDTQYF
TRBV6-5	NA	NA	TRBJ2-7	TGTGCCAGCAGTTACCCGGACGAGCAGTACTTC	CASSYPDEQYF
TRBV7-3	few	NA	TRBJ1-1	TGTGCCAGCAGCCCGCGGGGCTCGAACACTGAAGCTTTCTTT	CASSPRGSNTEAFF
TRBV4-1	NA	NA	TRBJ1-1	TGCGCCAGCAGCCTCAGAGGGTCCACTGAAGCTTTCTTT	CASSLRGSTEAFF
TRBV30	few	TRBD1	TRBJ1-2	TGTGCCTGCCACGGGACAGGGCTGCCTGGCTACACCTTC	CACHGTGLPGYTF
TRBV6-1	once	NA	TRBJ1-4	TGTGCCAGCGCCGCGGGGTCCGCTAAACTGTTTTTT	CASAAGSAKLFF
TRBV7-9	NA	NA	TRBJ2-2	TGTGCCAGCAGCCCAGGGGGAGCGGGAGCCGGGGAGCTGTTTTTT	CASSPGGAGAGELFF
TRBV27	once	NA	TRBJ1-5	TGTGCCAGCGGTAACCCTAGCAATCAGCCCCAGCATTTT	CASGNPSNQPQHF
TRBV6-4	medium-sized	TRBD2	TRBJ2-1	TGTGCCAGTAGCGGGGGGGACCACAATGAGCAGTTCTTC	CASSGGDHNEQFF
TRBV28	NA	NA	TRBJ2-1	TGTGCCAGCAGATTTTCGTGGTTAGAGGATAGGTATGAGCAGTTCTTC	CASRFSWLEDRYEQFF
TRBV7-9	NA	TRBD2	TRBJ2-3	TGTGCCAGCAGCTTTCTAGCGGGAGATCGAGATACGCAGTATTTT	CASSFLAGDRDTQYF
TRBV29-1	medium-sized	NA	TRBJ2-3	TGCAGCGTTGTGAGGGCAGGGTTCACAGATACGCAGTATTTT	CSVVRAGFTDTQYF
TRBV4-2	few	TRBD1	TRBJ2-5	TGTGCCAGCAGCCAAGACAGGGGGAGAGGCCAAGAGACCCAGTACTTC	CASSQDRGRGQETQYF
TRBV5-6	few	NA	TRBJ2-2	TGTGCCAGCAGCGTGGCAGGGTATTGGACCGGGGAGCTGTTTTTT	CASSVAGYWTGELFF
TRBV6-5	NA	NA	TRBJ1-1	TGTGCCAGCAGTTATTTAGGGGAGTGGGGCACTGAAGCTTTCTTT	CASSYLGEWGTEAFF
TRBV27	large	TRBD1	TRBJ1-1	TGTGCCAGCAGTTTGCGGGACAGGGGGGCGATGAACACTGAAGCTTTCTTT	CASSLRDRGAMNTEAFF
TRBV30	NA	NA	TRBJ2-6	TGTGCCTGGGGGGACGGGTCTGGGGCCAACGTCCTGACTTTC	CAWGDGSGANVLTF
TRBV5-6	NA	TRBD2	TRBJ2-7	TGTGCCAGCAGCCCTCGAGCGGGAGTGAGGAACGAGCAGTACTTC	CASSPRAGVRNEQYF
TRBV5-1	NA	NA	TRBJ2-1	TGCGCCAGCAGCTCCGGACCTAATTGGGGGAGCGCCAATGAGCAGTTCTTC	CASSSGPNWGSANEQFF
TRBV7-3	NA	TRBD2	TRBJ2-3	TGTGCCAGCAGAAATGGTCTAGCGGGCGCCTCAGATACGCAGTATTTT	CASRNGLAGASDTQYF
TRBV6-4	NA	NA	TRBJ2-2	TGTGCCAGCAGTGAATTCATCGCGAACACCGGGGAGCTGTTTTTT	CASSEFIANTGELFF
TRBV5-1	NA	TRBD2	TRBJ2-1	TGCGCCAGCAGCTTGGCGACTAGCGGCTACAATGAGCAGTTCTTC	CASSLATSGYNEQFF
TRBV14	NA	NA	TRBJ2-5	TGTGCCAGCAGCCAATTTAGGAACCAAGAGACCCAGTACTTC	CASSQFRNQETQYF
TRBV29-1	NA	TRBD2	TRBJ2-3	TGCAGCGTTGAATATCTAGCGGGAGCAGGAGATACGCAGTATTTT	CSVEYLAGAGDTQYF
TRBV19	once	TRBD1	TRBJ1-5	TGTGCCAGTAGTATAACGACAGGGTCGAATCAGCCCCAGCATTTT	CASSITTGSNQPQHF
TRBV7-2	NA	TRBD1	TRBJ1-3	TGTGCCAGCAAGACAGGGGATCTCTCTGGAAACACCATATATTTT	CASKTGDLSGNTIYF
TRBV4-3	NA	TRBD1	TRBJ2-2	TGCGCCAGCAGCGGGAGGACAGGGGGCACCGGGGAGCTGTTTTTT	CASSGRTGGTGELFF
TRBV6-6	NA	NA	TRBJ2-5	TGTGCCAGCAGTTACTCGTCAGAGACCCAGTACTTC	CASSYSSETQYF
TRBV5-6	once	NA	TRBJ2-7	TGTGCCAGCAGCGCGGGGTACAATTACCCATCTCGCTACGAGCAGTACTTC	CASSAGYNYPSRYEQYF
TRBV4-1	few	TRBD1	TRBJ1-5	TGCGCCAGCAGCCAAGACACAGGGGAAAGGCCCCAGCATTTT	CASSQDTGERPQHF
TRBV7-2	NA	NA	TRBJ2-7	TGTGCCAGCAGCTTGGATTCGGGGTACGAGCAGTACTTC	CASSLDSGYEQYF
TRBV7-9	NA	TRBD1	TRBJ1-1	TGTGCCAGCAGCCTAGGGACAGCCACCAAGGAAGCTTTCTTT	CASSLGTATKEAFF